The clone carrying this T cell receptor (beta chain) was recorded at least ten times. Antigen specificity is unknown. This sample was taken from a study of T-cell memory formation after mild COVID-19. Study-level results: Researchers could not confirm that second-wave clones peaking on day 37 targeted SARS-CoV-2. Contracting CD4+ clones were located mainly in CM and EM, and CD8+ clones in EMRA.

The ends were cut back, 2 bases at V and 2 bases at J, with 10 bases in the middle. CDR3 length: 14 amino acids. The V gene's germline CDR1 is SGHDT and CDR2 YYEEEE. The TCR alpha and TCR beta cDNA libraries, bearing sample barcodes and UMIs, were generated by 5'RACE using constant-segment primers. TCRdb reprocessed the 5' RACE reads with MiXCR, giving one entry per CDR3 protein. The sample contains roughly 580,000 distinct CDR3 sequences, more than 15% of which appear only once. The rearrangement links TRBV5-6 to TRBJ2-5; D is unresolved. The clonotype was recovered from an adult woman who had mild COVID-19 (a few samples of this study predate the infection). Cell type and time point are not known. The sample taken for sequencing was PBMCs or a T cell subset sorted from them (not recorded which). The CDR3 loop is CASSFRQRQETQYF. The CDR3 DNA sequence: TGTGCCAGCAGCTTTAGGCAGCGACAAGAGACCCAGTACTTC.